This T cell receptor beta chain was captured in a study of control samples from healthy donors and cancer patients. This clone was observed a handful of times. Profiled with immunoSEQ multiplex PCR; TCRdb holds only in-frame clones, not every one. The sample carries some 220,000 clones, over 90% recorded once. The CDR3 loop spans 13 amino acids. Germline CDR1 is KGHSH and CDR2 is LQKENI. V lost 9 bases to trimming and J lost 7 bases; unmatched junction nucleotides: 7. The sequencing input was blood. This chain uses TRBV18 with TRBJ1-5, with 9 bases matching TRBD1. The source of this sequence is a man aged 50 to 60 in good health. The chain's CDR3 is CARTGTGHQPQHF. For the CDR3, the DNA is TGTGCCAGGACCGGGACAGGGCACCAGCCCCAGCATTTT.